The rows below give T cell receptor beta chains drawn from one sample of a study of shared clonotypes between healthy human individuals. Sequencing used immunoSEQ multiplex PCR; TCRdb keeps in-frame clones, though not all of them. This table has about 2.5 million clones, roughly 92% appearing once. Sequences were obtained from naive CD4+ T cells from PBMCs. Every receptor here comes from a man between 18 and 35 years old in good health. Some clones in this sample may be carry-over from other donors' samples. The CDR3 runs from the conserved cysteine through the conserved F or W. A D gene is named only where the DNA matches it firmly. Size is omitted from some rows. Given values are once, few, many or a class for expanded clones.

CASTTQGSYGYTF	TGTGCCAGCACCACCCAGGGTTCCTATGGCTACACCTTC	.	.	TRBV5-4	TRBJ1-2
CASSSSPPETQYF	TGTGCCAGCAGTTCTAGCCCCCCGGAGACCCAGTACTTC	.	.	TRBV28	TRBJ2-5
CASSPDRLYGYTF	TGTGCCAGCAGTCCCGACAGACTCTATGGCTACACCTTC	.	.	TRBV6-5	TRBJ1-2
CAITHGTAYEQYF	TGTGCCATCACCCACGGGACAGCGTACGAGCAGTACTTC	TRBD1	.	TRBV10-3	TRBJ2-7
CASSLSAQGAHTF	TGCGCCAGCAGCTTGAGCGCACAGGGGGCGCACACCTTC	TRBD1	.	TRBV5-1	TRBJ1-2
CASSQGGGPDEQYF	TGTGCCAGCAGCCAAGGAGGGGGGCCAGACGAGCAGTACTTC	.	.	TRBV7-9	TRBJ2-7
CASSLGLPPSNEQFF	TGTGCCAGCAGCTTAGGTCTACCCCCCTCCAATGAGCAGTTCTTC	.	once	TRBV7-9	TRBJ2-1
CASSQEVRTGSRGNQPQHF	TGCGCCAGCAGCCAAGAAGTCCGGACAGGGTCGAGAGGCAATCAGCCCCAGCATTTT	TRBD1	.	TRBV4-1	TRBJ1-5
CASSWAQGTGELFF	TGTGCCAGCAGTTGGGCACAGGGGACCGGGGAGCTGTTTTTT	TRBD1	.	TRBV27	TRBJ2-2
CAWSVPRPLGNTIYF	TGTGCCTGGAGTGTACCCAGGCCCCTAGGAAACACCATATATTTT	.	.	TRBV30	TRBJ1-3
CASSFTVGPYEQYF	TGTGCCAGCAGCTTCACCGTGGGTCCCTACGAGCAGTACTTC	.	.	TRBV11-2	TRBJ2-7
CASSFLIDRGPDTQYF	TGTGCCAGCAGCTTCTTGATAGACAGGGGGCCAGATACGCAGTATTTT	TRBD1	.	TRBV5-4	TRBJ2-3
CASSSGTPNNEQFF	TGTGCCAGCAGCAGCGGGACACCAAACAATGAGCAGTTCTTC	.	.	TRBV7-2	TRBJ2-1
CASSPAGQTNTEAFF	TGTGCCAGCTCACCTGCGGGACAGACGAACACTGAAGCTTTCTTT	TRBD1	.	TRBV18	TRBJ1-1
CASTLGLTSNQPQHF	TGTGCCAGCACCCTAGGCCTGACTAGCAATCAGCCCCAGCATTTT	.	.	TRBV2	TRBJ1-5
CASSFLAGRSYEQYF	TGTGCCAGCAGCTTCCTTGCGGGCCGCTCCTACGAGCAGTACTTC	.	.	TRBV7-2	TRBJ2-7
CASSLTASVNAFF	TGTGCCAGCAGCTTAACAGCGTCCGTTAATGCTTTCTTT	.	few	TRBV7-9	TRBJ1-1
CASSLGQARYGYTF	TGTGCCAGCAGCTTAGGGCAGGCCCGCTATGGCTACACCTTC	.	.	TRBV7-9	TRBJ1-2
CASSLGLSRELFF	TGTGCCAGCAGCTTAGGGCTTAGCCGGGAGCTGTTTTTT	.	.	TRBV7-2	TRBJ2-2
CASTGRQVWTFAYGYTF	TGTGCCAGCACCGGACGACAGGTTTGGACCTTTGCCTATGGCTACACCTTC	.	.	TRBV28	TRBJ1-2
CASMESGNTIYF	TGTGCCAGCATGGAGTCTGGAAACACCATATATTTT	.	.	TRBV7-8	TRBJ1-3
CASTQRRQSGNTIYF	TGCGCCAGCACCCAACGGAGGCAGTCTGGAAACACCATATATTTT	.	.	TRBV10-2	TRBJ1-3
CASSRAQGAGTEAFF	TGTGCCAGCAGCCGAGCCCAGGGGGCTGGCACTGAAGCTTTCTTT	TRBD1	.	TRBV28	TRBJ1-1
CASSPLGTGATNEKLFF	TGTGCCAGCAGCCCCCTGGGGACAGGAGCAACTAATGAAAAACTGTTTTTT	TRBD1	.	TRBV14	TRBJ1-4
CASSLGYSGGTQYF	TGTGCCAGCAGCTTAGGGTATAGCGGTGGGACCCAGTACTTC	.	.	TRBV5-6	TRBJ2-5
CAVKLETTNEKLFF	TGTGCCGTGAAACTGGAGACTACTAATGAAAAACTGTTTTTT	.	once	TRBV7-5	TRBJ1-4
CASSQAGTGGITDTQYF	TGCGCCAGCAGCCAAGCCGGGACAGGGGGGATCACAGATACGCAGTATTTT	TRBD1	.	TRBV4-1	TRBJ2-3
CASSDNLRELGYTF	TGTGCCAGCAGTGATAACTTACGGGAGTTGGGCTACACCTTC	.	.	TRBV2	TRBJ1-2
CASSARPGENTIYF	TGTGCCAGCAGCGCCCGTCCTGGGGAAAACACCATATATTTT	.	.	TRBV7-2	TRBJ1-3
CASSSRTGYTEAFF	TGTGCCAGCAGTAGCCGGACAGGGTACACTGAAGCTTTCTTT	TRBD1	.	TRBV6-5	TRBJ1-1
CASQIQPQETQYF	TGCGCCAGCCAAATCCAGCCCCAAGAGACCCAGTACTTC	.	.	TRBV5-1	TRBJ2-5
CAGRSGQGASEQYF	TGTGCCGGACGTTCAGGGCAGGGGGCCTCCGAGCAGTACTTC	TRBD1	.	TRBV10-3	TRBJ2-7
CASSSGQELSYGYTF	TGCGCCAGCAGCTCCGGACAGGAACTTAGCTATGGCTACACCTTC	TRBD1	.	TRBV5-1	TRBJ1-2
CASSPTGGSGEQYF	TGTGCCAGCAGCCCCACGGGAGGGTCGGGAGAGCAGTACTTC	TRBD2	.	TRBV7-3	TRBJ2-7
CASSPRGRPQGYGYTF	TGTGCCAGCAGTCCCCGTGGGCGCCCCCAGGGCTATGGCTACACCTTC	.	.	TRBV28	TRBJ1-2
CASSPVIGDTEAFF	TGTGCCAGCTCACCTGTAATAGGGGACACTGAAGCTTTCTTT	.	.	TRBV18	TRBJ1-1
CASSIIKGEKLFF	TGTGCCAGCAGCATAATTAAAGGTGAAAAACTGTTTTTT	.	.	TRBV6-5	TRBJ1-4
CASSPVSTGTGYEQYF	TGCGCCAGCAGCCCAGTATCCACCGGGACCGGCTACGAGCAGTACTTC	.	.	TRBV4-3	TRBJ2-7
CASSPLRTGALTPNYGYTF	TGTGCCAGCTCACCACTGAGGACAGGGGCACTGACTCCTAACTATGGCTACACCTTC	TRBD1	.	TRBV18	TRBJ1-2
CASESPGQALGRLFF	TGTGCCAGCGAGAGTCCGGGACAGGCCCTCGGAAGGCTGTTTTTT	TRBD1	few	TRBV19	TRBJ1-4
CASSLVASGLETQYF	TGTGCCAGCAGCTTGGTCGCTAGCGGGCTAGAGACCCAGTACTTC	TRBD2	.	TRBV5-5	TRBJ2-5
CASSYSGGQSNTEAFF	TGTGCCAGCAGTTACTCGGGGGGACAGTCGAACACTGAAGCTTTCTTT	TRBD1	.	TRBV6-6	TRBJ1-1
CASSHRTGTYEQYF	TGTGCCAGCAGCCATCGGACAGGGACCTACGAGCAGTACTTC	TRBD1	.	TRBV4-2	TRBJ2-7
CASRLTVNNEKLFF	TGTGCCAGCAGATTGACGGTGAATAATGAAAAACTGTTTTTT	.	.	TRBV6-4	TRBJ1-4
CASSLAPSGVDTGELFF	TGTGCCAGCAGCTTAGCCCCCTCAGGGGTGGACACCGGGGAGCTGTTTTTT	.	.	TRBV7-2	TRBJ2-2
CASSQDLSGYTGELFF	TGTGCCAGCAGCCAAGATCTAAGCGGATACACCGGGGAGCTGTTTTTT	.	.	TRBV4-2	TRBJ2-2
CASSEGQGGYEQYF	TGCGCCAGCAGTGAGGGACAGGGGGGCTACGAGCAGTACTTC	TRBD1	.	TRBV10-1	TRBJ2-7
CASSANYKGRRNTEAFF	TGTGCCAGCAGCGCTAACTACAAGGGGCGTCGGAACACTGAAGCTTTCTTT	.	.	TRBV5-6	TRBJ1-1
CASSRQGAYTEAFF	TGTGCCAGCAGCCGACAGGGGGCTTACACTGAAGCTTTCTTT	TRBD1	.	TRBV14	TRBJ1-1
CASSEGLAGPQETQYF	TGTGCCAGCAGTGAAGGACTAGCGGGACCTCAAGAGACCCAGTACTTC	TRBD2	.	TRBV2	TRBJ2-5
CASSIRENTEAFF	TGTGCCAGTAGTATTCGGGAGAACACTGAAGCTTTCTTT	.	.	TRBV19	TRBJ1-1
CASRRTGSTEAFF	TGTGCCAGCAGACGGACAGGGTCCACTGAAGCTTTCTTT	TRBD1	.	TRBV7-9	TRBJ1-1
CASSRETQYF	TGTGCCAGCAGCAGGGAGACCCAGTACTTC	.	.	TRBV7-2	TRBJ2-5
CASSYSGQAAFF	TGTGCCAGCAGTTACTCGGGGCAGGCCGCTTTCTTT	.	few	TRBV6-5	TRBJ1-1
CAWSAEATGELFF	TGTGCCTGGAGTGCGGAGGCCACCGGGGAGCTGTTTTTT	.	.	TRBV30	TRBJ2-2
CASSDGTSGVKETQYF	TGCGCCAGCAGCGACGGGACTAGCGGGGTAAAAGAGACCCAGTACTTC	TRBD2	.	TRBV5-1	TRBJ2-5
CASSLGPPYEQYF	TGTGCCAGCAGCCTCGGACCCCCCTACGAGCAGTACTTC	.	.	TRBV7-9	TRBJ2-7
CASSLEGLLFGYTF	TGTGCCAGCAGCTTAGAGGGTCTTTTATTTGGCTACACCTTC	.	.	TRBV7-9	TRBJ1-2
CASSLEGTDYLETQYF	TGTGCCAGCAGCTTAGAGGGGACAGACTATTTAGAGACCCAGTACTTC	TRBD1	.	TRBV7-9	TRBJ2-5
CASSYRQSNTGELFF	TGTGCCAGCAGTTATCGACAGTCAAACACCGGGGAGCTGTTTTTT	.	.	TRBV6-5	TRBJ2-2